These T cell receptor beta chains were read from a single sample in a study of cytomegalovirus exposure and HLA in healthy donors. Profiling relied on immunoSEQ multiplex PCR, and the TCRdb table lists in-frame clones only, not all of them. The profile shows about 140,000 clones, 75% of them singletons. The specimen sequenced was PBMCs. Receptors originate from a middle-aged man in good health and CMV-seronegative. The CDR3 runs from the conserved cysteine through the conserved F or W. The D gene is left open where the match is weak. Clone size is stated in some rows and not others, as once, few, many or a class when expanded.

D gene: TRBD1
clone size: .
V gene: TRBV6-5
J gene: TRBJ1-2
CDR3 protein: CASSRDREWGGYTF
CDR3 DNA: TGTGCCAGCAGCCGAGACAGGGAGTGGGGAGGCTACACCTTC

D gene: TRBD2
clone size: .
V gene: TRBV28
J gene: TRBJ2-5
CDR3 protein: CASRSSGGPKTQYF
CDR3 DNA: TGTGCCAGCAGGTCCAGCGGGGGGCCGAAGACCCAGTACTTC

D gene: .
clone size: .
V gene: TRBV27
J gene: TRBJ2-7
CDR3 protein: CASSPPTTQGPYEQYF
CDR3 DNA: TGTGCCAGCAGTCCACCCACAACACAGGGACCCTACGAGCAGTACTTC

D gene: .
clone size: .
V gene: TRBV4-1
J gene: TRBJ1-2
CDR3 protein: CASSRVMRASDGYTF
CDR3 DNA: TGCGCCAGCAGCCGGGTAATGAGGGCCAGCGATGGCTACACCTTC

D gene: .
clone size: .
V gene: TRBV4-2
J gene: TRBJ2-2
CDR3 protein: CASSQDSQAANTGELFF
CDR3 DNA: TGTGCCAGCAGCCAAGATTCCCAGGCAGCGAACACCGGGGAGCTGTTTTTT

D gene: TRBD1
clone size: few
V gene: TRBV2
J gene: TRBJ1-4
CDR3 protein: CASGRVRTGRTATNEKLFF
CDR3 DNA: TGTGCCAGCGGTCGGGTCCGGACAGGCAGGACAGCAACTAATGAAAAACTGTTTTTT

D gene: .
clone size: .
V gene: TRBV7-3
J gene: TRBJ2-1
CDR3 protein: CASSLLGDNEQFF
CDR3 DNA: TGTGCCAGCAGCTTATTAGGGGATAATGAGCAGTTCTTC

D gene: .
clone size: .
V gene: TRBV27
J gene: TRBJ2-7
CDR3 protein: CASSLSRDTSYEQYF
CDR3 DNA: TGTGCCAGCAGTTTATCACGCGACACTTCCTACGAGCAGTACTTC

D gene: TRBD1
clone size: once
V gene: TRBV11-1
J gene: TRBJ1-5
CDR3 protein: CASSQDRERNQPQHF
CDR3 DNA: TGTGCCAGCAGCCAGGACAGGGAACGAAATCAGCCCCAGCATTTT

D gene: .
clone size: few
V gene: TRBV6-1
J gene: TRBJ1-5
CDR3 protein: CASSEGVLANQPQHF
CDR3 DNA: TGTGCCAGCAGTGAAGGTGTCCTAGCCAATCAGCCCCAGCATTTT

D gene: TRBD1
clone size: few
V gene: TRBV15
J gene: TRBJ2-6
CDR3 protein: CATSRGQGIGANVLTF
CDR3 DNA: TGTGCCACCAGCCGTGGACAGGGGATAGGGGCCAACGTCCTGACTTTC

D gene: .
clone size: once
V gene: TRBV11-1
J gene: TRBJ2-5
CDR3 protein: CASSHRAWEQYF
CDR3 DNA: TGTGCCAGCAGCCACAGGGCATGGGAGCAGTACTTC

D gene: .
clone size: .
V gene: TRBV19
J gene: TRBJ2-6
CDR3 protein: CASSIRVTAGANVLTF
CDR3 DNA: TGTGCCAGTAGTATTCGAGTAACAGCTGGGGCCAACGTCCTGACTTTC

D gene: TRBD1
clone size: .
V gene: TRBV27
J gene: TRBJ2-1
CDR3 protein: CASSFLSYRGNEQFF
CDR3 DNA: TGTGCCAGCAGCTTTTTATCTTACAGGGGGAATGAGCAGTTCTTC

D gene: TRBD1
clone size: few
V gene: TRBV4-3
J gene: TRBJ1-2
CDR3 protein: CASSQDNRGSYGYTF
CDR3 DNA: TGCGCCAGCAGCCAAGATAACAGGGGGAGCTATGGCTACACCTTC

D gene: TRBD1
clone size: .
V gene: TRBV2
J gene: TRBJ1-2
CDR3 protein: CASSFQPGQVYTF
CDR3 DNA: TGTGCCAGCAGTTTCCAACCGGGACAGGTCTACACCTTC

D gene: TRBD1
clone size: .
V gene: TRBV6-4
J gene: TRBJ2-1
CDR3 protein: CASRDRGHQEQFF
CDR3 DNA: TGTGCCAGTAGGGACAGGGGGCATCAAGAGCAGTTCTTC

D gene: .
clone size: .
V gene: TRBV9
J gene: TRBJ1-5
CDR3 protein: CASSPRHSNQPQHF
CDR3 DNA: TGTGCCAGCAGCCCCCGACATAGCAATCAGCCCCAGCATTTT

D gene: .
clone size: .
V gene: TRBV6-1
J gene: TRBJ2-2
CDR3 protein: CASRGPGAGELFF
CDR3 DNA: TGTGCCAGCAGGGGGCCGGGGGCCGGGGAGCTGTTTTTT

D gene: TRBD1
clone size: .
V gene: TRBV30
J gene: TRBJ2-1
CDR3 protein: CAWKYWGQGAGEQFF
CDR3 DNA: TGTGCCTGGAAATACTGGGGACAGGGGGCAGGGGAGCAGTTCTTC

D gene: TRBD2
clone size: .
V gene: TRBV5-1
J gene: TRBJ2-1
CDR3 protein: CASSIGTSGGAVEQFF
CDR3 DNA: TGCGCCAGCAGCATCGGGACTAGCGGGGGGGCTGTTGAGCAGTTCTTC

D gene: .
clone size: .
V gene: TRBV19
J gene: TRBJ1-2
CDR3 protein: CASSIVRETNYGYTF
CDR3 DNA: TGTGCCAGTAGTATAGTCCGGGAAACTAACTATGGCTACACCTTC

D gene: TRBD1
clone size: .
V gene: TRBV11-2
J gene: TRBJ1-4
CDR3 protein: CASSLEQGARGEKLFF
CDR3 DNA: TGTGCCAGCAGCTTGGAACAGGGGGCGAGGGGCGAAAAACTGTTTTTT

D gene: .
clone size: once
V gene: TRBV15
J gene: TRBJ2-1
CDR3 protein: CATSRVVGRVHNEQFF
CDR3 DNA: TGTGCCACCAGCAGAGTGGTCGGCCGGGTCCACAATGAGCAGTTCTTC

D gene: .
clone size: .
V gene: TRBV7-6
J gene: TRBJ1-1
CDR3 protein: CASSLSGNTEAFF
CDR3 DNA: TGTGCCAGCAGCTTATCAGGGAACACTGAAGCTTTCTTT

D gene: .
clone size: once
V gene: TRBV7-9
J gene: TRBJ2-7
CDR3 protein: CASSSGDYEQYF
CDR3 DNA: TGTGCCAGCAGTTCCGGAGACTACGAGCAGTACTTC

D gene: .
clone size: .
V gene: TRBV11-2
J gene: TRBJ2-7
CDR3 protein: CASSPYDEQYF
CDR3 DNA: TGTGCCAGCAGCCCCTACGACGAGCAGTACTTC

D gene: .
clone size: few
V gene: TRBV5-1
J gene: TRBJ2-3
CDR3 protein: CASSPWTEPTDTQYF
CDR3 DNA: TGCGCCAGCAGCCCCTGGACTGAGCCCACAGATACGCAGTATTTT

D gene: .
clone size: .
V gene: TRBV7-7
J gene: TRBJ2-3
CDR3 protein: CASSLSTGLDTQYF
CDR3 DNA: TGTGCCAGCAGCTTAAGTACGGGGTTGGATACGCAGTATTTT

D gene: .
clone size: few
V gene: TRBV5-3
J gene: TRBJ1-6
CDR3 protein: CARSLLNLGSPLHF
CDR3 DNA: TGTGCCAGAAGCTTGCTTAACCTAGGATCACCCCTCCACTTT

D gene: .
clone size: .
V gene: TRBV6-6
J gene: TRBJ2-5
CDR3 protein: CASRAETQYF
CDR3 DNA: TGTGCCAGCAGGGCAGAGACCCAGTACTTC

D gene: .
clone size: .
V gene: TRBV7-2
J gene: TRBJ1-5
CDR3 protein: CASSLYLGRANQPQHF
CDR3 DNA: TGTGCCAGCAGCTTATATTTGGGCAGGGCTAATCAGCCCCAGCATTTT

D gene: .
clone size: .
V gene: TRBV2
J gene: TRBJ2-1
CDR3 protein: CASRSTSYNEQFF
CDR3 DNA: TGTGCCAGCAGAAGTACAAGCTACAATGAGCAGTTCTTC

D gene: .
clone size: once
V gene: TRBV4-1
J gene: TRBJ1-2
CDR3 protein: CASSQEGGLAYTF
CDR3 DNA: TGCGCCAGCAGCCAAGAGGGGGGACTAGCATACACCTTC

D gene: .
clone size: .
V gene: TRBV6-5
J gene: TRBJ1-2
CDR3 protein: CASRSTGTGVRGYTF
CDR3 DNA: TGTGCCAGCCGTTCGACCGGGACTGGAGTACGAGGCTACACCTTC

D gene: .
clone size: .
V gene: TRBV19
J gene: TRBJ1-1
CDR3 protein: CASSIRTARRNTEAFF
CDR3 DNA: TGTGCCAGTAGTATAAGGACAGCCAGAAGGAACACTGAAGCTTTCTTT

D gene: TRBD1
clone size: .
V gene: TRBV28
J gene: TRBJ1-2
CDR3 protein: CASRTTLRGSNYGYTF
CDR3 DNA: TGTGCCAGCAGAACCACCCTCAGGGGGTCTAACTATGGCTACACCTTC

D gene: .
clone size: .
V gene: TRBV6-5
J gene: TRBJ2-1
CDR3 protein: CASSYSSSYNEQFF
CDR3 DNA: TGTGCCAGCAGTTACAGTAGCTCCTACAATGAGCAGTTCTTC

D gene: TRBD1
clone size: .
V gene: TRBV11-3
J gene: TRBJ2-1
CDR3 protein: CASSRTGSSYNEQFF
CDR3 DNA: TGTGCCAGCAGCCGGACAGGGAGCTCCTACAATGAGCAGTTCTTC

D gene: TRBD1
clone size: .
V gene: TRBV19
J gene: TRBJ1-1
CDR3 protein: CASSNDRGWTEAFF
CDR3 DNA: TGTGCCAGTAGTAACGACAGGGGCTGGACTGAAGCTTTCTTT

D gene: TRBD1
clone size: .
V gene: TRBV27
J gene: TRBJ2-1
CDR3 protein: CASSSLPDRGFPNEQFF
CDR3 DNA: TGTGCCAGCAGTTCCCTCCCGGACAGGGGATTCCCAAATGAGCAGTTCTTC

D gene: .
clone size: .
V gene: TRBV27
J gene: TRBJ1-1
CDR3 protein: CASSLSGRSNAEAFF
CDR3 DNA: TGTGCCAGCAGTTTATCGGGCAGGTCGAATGCTGAAGCTTTCTTT

D gene: .
clone size: .
V gene: TRBV30
J gene: TRBJ1-6
CDR3 protein: CAWSLWKGPELYNSPLHF
CDR3 DNA: TGTGCCTGGAGTTTGTGGAAGGGGCCCGAACTATATAATTCACCCCTCCACTTT

D gene: .
clone size: .
V gene: TRBV11-3
J gene: TRBJ2-1
CDR3 protein: CASSKGLNYNEQFF
CDR3 DNA: TGTGCCAGCAGCAAAGGACTCAACTACAATGAGCAGTTCTTC

D gene: TRBD1
clone size: .
V gene: TRBV28
J gene: TRBJ1-3
CDR3 protein: CASSSGQGAWGNTIYF
CDR3 DNA: TGTGCCAGCAGTTCCGGACAGGGGGCTTGGGGAAACACCATATATTTT